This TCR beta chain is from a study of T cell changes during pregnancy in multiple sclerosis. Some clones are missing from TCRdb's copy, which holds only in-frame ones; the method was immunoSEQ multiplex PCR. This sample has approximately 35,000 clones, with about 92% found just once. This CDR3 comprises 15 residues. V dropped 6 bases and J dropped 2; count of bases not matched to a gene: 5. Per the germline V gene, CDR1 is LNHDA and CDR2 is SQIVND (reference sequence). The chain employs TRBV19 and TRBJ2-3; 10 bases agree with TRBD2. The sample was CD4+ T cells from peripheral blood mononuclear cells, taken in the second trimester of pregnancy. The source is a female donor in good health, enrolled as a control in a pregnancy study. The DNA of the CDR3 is TGTGCCAGTAGAAATAGCGGGGGGATCACAGATACGCAGTATTTT. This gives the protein CASRNSGGITDTQYF. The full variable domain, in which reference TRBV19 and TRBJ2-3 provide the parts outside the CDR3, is DGGITQSPKYLFRKEGQNVTLSCEQNLNHDAMYWYRQDPGQGLRLIYYSQIVNDFQKGDIAEGYSVSREKKESFPLTVTSAQKNPTAFYLCASRNSGGITDTQYFGPGTRLTVL.